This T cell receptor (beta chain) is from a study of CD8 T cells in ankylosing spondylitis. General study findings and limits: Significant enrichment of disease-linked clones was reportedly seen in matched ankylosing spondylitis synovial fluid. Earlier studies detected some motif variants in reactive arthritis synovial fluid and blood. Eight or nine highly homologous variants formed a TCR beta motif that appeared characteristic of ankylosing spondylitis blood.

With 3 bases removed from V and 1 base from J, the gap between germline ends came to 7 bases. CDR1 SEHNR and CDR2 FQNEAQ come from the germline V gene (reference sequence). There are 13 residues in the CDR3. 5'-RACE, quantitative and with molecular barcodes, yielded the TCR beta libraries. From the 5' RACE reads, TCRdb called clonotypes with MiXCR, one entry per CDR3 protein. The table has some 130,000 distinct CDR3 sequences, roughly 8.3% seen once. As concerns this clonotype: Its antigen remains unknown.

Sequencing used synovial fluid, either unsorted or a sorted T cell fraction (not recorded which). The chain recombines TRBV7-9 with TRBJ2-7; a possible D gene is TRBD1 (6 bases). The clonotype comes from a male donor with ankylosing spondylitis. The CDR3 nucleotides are TGTGCCAGCAGCTTCGGACAGTCCTACGAGCAGTACTTC. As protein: CASSFGQSYEQYF.